These 5 T cell receptor beta chains were sequenced from one sample in a study of identifying expanded T cells in peripheral blood. Libraries were prepared by immunoSEQ multiplex PCR; TCRdb keeps only in-frame clonotypes and omits some of them. The data contain approximately 58,000 clones, around 83% of them singletons. Sequencing used blood. Receptors originate from a person between 18 and 69 years old in good health.

The rearrangement joins TRBV12-5 to TRBJ2-2; TRBD1 matches 9 bases. The CDR3 runs to 16 residues. After removal of 5 bases from V and 2 bases from J, the junction contained 6 bases not matched to a gene. The germline CDR1 and CDR2 sequences are LGHNT and FRNRAP. The CDR3 loop reads CASGTRTGENTGELFF. The CDR3 nucleotides read TGTGCTAGTGGTACCCGGACAGGGGAAAACACCGGGGAGCTGTTTTTT.

This clone was recorded only once. This chain links TRBV5-1 with TRBJ1-1, with D uncertain. CDR1 is SGHRS and CDR2 is YFSETQ in the germline V gene. V lost 4 bases, J lost 2 bases, and 15 bases lay in between. The CDR3 has 15 amino acids. As DNA, the CDR3 is TGCGCCAGCAGCCCGGGCGAGCCGGTCAACACTGAAGCTTTCTTT. Its protein is CASSPGEPVNTEAFF.

The chain is built from TRBV6-1 and TRBJ1-3; the match to TRBD1 covers 7 bases. Per the germline V gene, CDR1 is MNHNS and CDR2 is SASEGT. The CDR3 is 15 residues long. Trimming at V came to 7 bases and at J to 0 bases, leaving 6 bases not matched to a gene. The CDR3 sequence: CASNPTGNSGNTIYF. In nucleotides, the CDR3 is TGTGCCAGCAACCCGACAGGGAACTCTGGAAACACCATATATTTT.

This sequence joins TRBV6-5 and TRBJ2-2; TRBD1 agrees at 11 bases. The CDR3 extends over 15 amino acids. CDR1 and CDR2 (germline): MNHEY, SVGAGI. Trimming removed 7 bases from V and 5 bases from J; junction bases left unmatched: 6. CDR3 sequence reads: CASNFGTGGTGELFF. Here the CDR3 DNA reads TGTGCCAGCAATTTCGGGACAGGGGGGACCGGGGAGCTGTTTTTT.

This chain uses TRBV5-5 with TRBJ2-1; no clear D gene. CDR1 is SGHKS and CDR2 is YYEKEE in the germline V gene (reference sequence). With 1 base removed from V and 7 bases from J, the gap between germline ends came to 6 bases. The CDR3 consists of 12 residues. CDR3 residues: CASSLKTNEQFF. CDR3 DNA: TGTGCCAGCAGCTTGAAAACTAATGAGCAGTTCTTC.